The entry that follows covers one T cell receptor beta chain sequence. The antigen is not known. This record comes from a study of T cells in women clearing cervical HPV infection. Study-wide results and limits: Each sample's T-cell count was unknown, possibly confounding richness. CIN3+ cases had significantly higher TCR richness than controls; evenness did not differ.

Here immunoSEQ multiplex PCR was the method, and the copy in TCRdb shows in-frame clones only, minus some. The table gives tens of thousands of clones; the top ten clones make up 1.5% to 2% of it. The clonotype originates from a woman between 18 and 69 years old with a cervical HPV16 infection that either progressed to CIN3+ or cleared (not recorded which). Sequenced: blood buffy coat.

Here the CDR3 reads CASSPAAAAGGEQYF. CDR3 DNA (partial): TGTGCCAGCAGCCCGGCCGCAGCGGCGGGGGGCGAG. The gene calls are TRBV7-2 and TRBJ2-7; 8 positions agree with TRBD2. The read falls 3 residues short of the CDR3 end, and the missing part is taken from the germline J gene. CDR1 and CDR2 (germline): SGHTA, FQGNSA. CDR3 length equals 15 residues. J lost 6 bases, V lost 5 bases, and 12 bases had no gene match.